These 5 T cell receptor beta chains came from one sample sequenced in a study of blood T cells in healthy people across ages. A second about 6 to 12 cycle PCR used barcoded and J-beta primers. TCRdb re-called the 5' RACE reads through MiXCR, storing one row per CDR3 protein. This table has roughly 1,700,000 distinct CDR3 sequences, 25% to 30% appearing once. Sequencing input: blood. These receptors originate from a woman aged 30 to 39 in good health.

There are a few counts of this clonotype. CDR3: CASSPPGSNNEQFF. CDR3 in DNA: TGTGCCAGCTCACCACCGGGCAGTAACAATGAGCAGTTCTTC. The chain recombines TRBV18 with TRBJ2-1; D remains ambiguous. Trimming took off 0 bases at V and 5 bases at J, with 8 bases between the two ends. This CDR3 is built from 14 residues. Germline CDR1 KGHSH, CDR2 LQKENI.

The J gene is TRBJ2-4, the V gene TRBV12-3 or TRBV12-4; D is perhaps TRBD2 (5 bases). This CDR3 has 14 amino acids. Trimming cost V 6 bases and J 12 bases, with 21 bases left between them. The DNA of the CDR3 is TGTGCCAGCAGCCGACCACGCGGGCCCACGAGTCAGTACTTC. It specifies CASSRPRGPTSQYF.

This clonotype was recorded at least ten times. This chain uses TRBV5-1 with TRBJ2-3, with 7 bases identical to TRBD1. The CDR3 contains 15 residues. The germline V gene has CDR1 SGHRS and CDR2 YFSETQ. With V trimmed by 5 bases and J by 2 bases, 8 bases remained unmatched. The CDR3 nucleotides read TGCGCCAGCAGTCCTGGGGACAGTTACACAGATACGCAGTATTTT. Its translation: CASSPGDSYTDTQYF. The variable domain in full, completed from reference TRBV5-1 and TRBJ2-3, reads KAGVTQTPRYLIKTRGQQVTLSCSPISGHRSVSWYQQTPGQGLQFLFEYFSETQRNKGNFPGRFSGRQFSNSRSEMNVSTLELGDSALYLCASSPGDSYTDTQYFGPGTRLTVL.

The CDR3 is CASSGTDSPGGEKLFF. CDR3 bases: TGCGCCAGCAGTGGGACGGATTCTCCAGGGGGGGAAAAACTGTTTTTT. The chain carries TRBV10-2 and TRBJ1-4, with 7 bases fitting TRBD1. The CDR3 length is 16 residues. Trimming cost V 4 bases and J 8 bases; bases outside gene matches: 13. CDR1 is WSHSY, CDR2 SAAADI, per germline.

This clonotype was counted a few times. The V gene is TRBV6-5, the J gene TRBJ2-1; a weak D match, TRBD1 (5 bases). Trimming removed 0 bases from V and 6 bases from J, with 18 bases in between. The CDR3 spans 17 residues. Looked up from germline, CDR1 is MNHEY and CDR2 is SVGAGI. CDR3 bases: TGTGCCAGCAGTTACTCGCTGTTGTTGGGGCGTCGCAATGAGCAGTTCTTC. Translation: CASSYSLLLGRRNEQFF.